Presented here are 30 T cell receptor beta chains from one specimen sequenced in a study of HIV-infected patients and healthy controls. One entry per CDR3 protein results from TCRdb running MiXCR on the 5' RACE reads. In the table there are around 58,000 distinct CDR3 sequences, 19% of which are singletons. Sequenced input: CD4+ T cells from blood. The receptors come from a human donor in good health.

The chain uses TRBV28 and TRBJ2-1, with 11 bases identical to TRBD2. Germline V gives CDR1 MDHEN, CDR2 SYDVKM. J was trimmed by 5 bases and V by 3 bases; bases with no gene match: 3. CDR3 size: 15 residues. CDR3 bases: TGTGCCAGCAGTTTTCCGGGACTAGCGGACAATGAGCAGTTCTTC. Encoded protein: CASSFPGLADNEQFF. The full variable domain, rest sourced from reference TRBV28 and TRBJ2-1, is DVKVTQSSRYLVKRTGEKVFLECVQDMDHENMFWYRQDPGLGLRLIYFSYDVKMKEKGDIPEGYSVSREKKERFSLILESASTNQTSMYLCASSFPGLADNEQFFGPGTRLTVL.

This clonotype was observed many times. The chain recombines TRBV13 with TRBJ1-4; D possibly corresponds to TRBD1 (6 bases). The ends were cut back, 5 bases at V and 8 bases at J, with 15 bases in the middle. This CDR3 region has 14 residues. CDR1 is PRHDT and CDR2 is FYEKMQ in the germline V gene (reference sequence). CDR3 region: CASSLQGLGEKLFF. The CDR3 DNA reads TGTGCCAGCAGCCTACAGGGACTTGGCGAAAAACTGTTTTTT.

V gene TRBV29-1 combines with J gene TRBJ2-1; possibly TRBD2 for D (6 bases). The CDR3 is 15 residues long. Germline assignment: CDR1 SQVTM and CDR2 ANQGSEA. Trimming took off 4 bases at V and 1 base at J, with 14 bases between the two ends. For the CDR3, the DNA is TGCAGCGTTGCTCGCGGGGCTTTATCCTACAATGAGCAGTTCTTC. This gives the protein CSVARGALSYNEQFF.

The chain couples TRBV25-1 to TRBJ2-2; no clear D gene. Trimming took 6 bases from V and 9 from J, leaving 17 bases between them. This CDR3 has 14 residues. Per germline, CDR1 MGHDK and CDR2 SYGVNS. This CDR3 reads CASSEPAPGRELFF. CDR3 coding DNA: TGTGCCAGCAGCGAACCCGCCCCGGGCCGGGAGCTGTTTTTT.

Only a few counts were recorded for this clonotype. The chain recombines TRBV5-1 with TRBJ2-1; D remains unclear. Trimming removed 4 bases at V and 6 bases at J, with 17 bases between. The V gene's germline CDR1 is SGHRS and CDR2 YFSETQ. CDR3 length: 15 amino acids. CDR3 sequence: CASSASVTRFNEQFF. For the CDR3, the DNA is TGCGCCAGCAGCGCCTCCGTAACGAGGTTCAATGAGCAGTTCTTC.

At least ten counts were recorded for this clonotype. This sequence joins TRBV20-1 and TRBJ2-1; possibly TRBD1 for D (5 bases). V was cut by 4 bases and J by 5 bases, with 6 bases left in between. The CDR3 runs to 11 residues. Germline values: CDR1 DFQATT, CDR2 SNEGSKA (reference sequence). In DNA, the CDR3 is TGCAGTGCTACAGGGAACAATGAGCAGTTCTTC. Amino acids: CSATGNNEQFF.

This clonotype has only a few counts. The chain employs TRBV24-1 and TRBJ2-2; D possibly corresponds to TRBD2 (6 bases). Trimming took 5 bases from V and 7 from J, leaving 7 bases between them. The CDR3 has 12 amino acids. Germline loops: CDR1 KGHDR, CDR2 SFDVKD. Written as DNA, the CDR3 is TGTGCCACCAGTGGGGGGGTCGGGGAGCTGTTTTTT. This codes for CATSGGVGELFF.

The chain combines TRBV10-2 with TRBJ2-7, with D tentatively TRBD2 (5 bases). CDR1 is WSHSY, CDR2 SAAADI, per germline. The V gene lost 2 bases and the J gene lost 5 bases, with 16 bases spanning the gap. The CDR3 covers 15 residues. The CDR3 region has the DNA TGCGCCAGCAGTGAGCCGGGTCGGGGTCTGGACGAGCAGTACTTC. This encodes CASSEPGRGLDEQYF.

CDR3 nucleotide sequence: TGTGCCAGCACAAAGGGGGGATATAATGAAAAACTGTTTTTT. It is translated as CASTKGGYNEKLFF. The genes are TRBV12-3 or TRBV12-4 and TRBJ1-4; D possibly corresponds to TRBD1 (6 bases). V lost 7 bases to trimming and J lost 4 bases, with 13 bases between them. CDR3 length: 14 residues.

CDR3: CASSPRTSGSYTGELFF. The DNA for the CDR3 is TGTGCCAGCAGCCCCCGGACTAGCGGGAGTTACACCGGGGAGCTGTTTTTT. The chain joins TRBV9 to TRBJ2-2; TRBD2 aligns across 13 bases. Germline values: CDR1 SGDLS, CDR2 YYNGEE. V dropped 4 bases and J dropped 3; count of bases not matched to a gene: 6. The CDR3 consists of 17 residues.

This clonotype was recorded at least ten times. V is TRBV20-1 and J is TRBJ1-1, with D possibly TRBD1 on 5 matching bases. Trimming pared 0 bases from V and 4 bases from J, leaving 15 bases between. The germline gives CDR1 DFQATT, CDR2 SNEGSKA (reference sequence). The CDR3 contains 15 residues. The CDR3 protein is CSARDATGGGTEAFF. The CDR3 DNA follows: TGCAGTGCTAGAGATGCTACAGGCGGGGGCACTGAAGCTTTCTTT.

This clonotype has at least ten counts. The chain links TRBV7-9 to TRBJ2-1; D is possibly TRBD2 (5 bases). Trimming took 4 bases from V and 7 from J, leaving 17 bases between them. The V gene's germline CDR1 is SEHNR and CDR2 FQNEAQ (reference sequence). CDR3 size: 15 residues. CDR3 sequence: CASSSSPGRGNEQFF. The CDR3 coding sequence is TGTGCCAGCAGCTCGTCACCGGGAAGAGGGAATGAGCAGTTCTTC.

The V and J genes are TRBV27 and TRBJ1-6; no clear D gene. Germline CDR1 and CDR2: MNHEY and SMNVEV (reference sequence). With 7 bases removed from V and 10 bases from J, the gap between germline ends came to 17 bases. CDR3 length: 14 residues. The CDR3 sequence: CASKNDNGPSPLHF. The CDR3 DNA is TGTGCCAGCAAGAACGACAATGGGCCATCACCCCTCCACTTT.

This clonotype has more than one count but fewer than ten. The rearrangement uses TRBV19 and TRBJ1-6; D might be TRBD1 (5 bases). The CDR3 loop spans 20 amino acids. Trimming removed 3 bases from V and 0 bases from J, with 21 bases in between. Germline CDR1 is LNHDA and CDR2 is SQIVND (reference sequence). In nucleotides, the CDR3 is TGTGCCAGTAGTATTCAACTCCTCCGGGACCAGAGCTCCTATAATTCACCCCTCCACTTT. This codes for CASSIQLLRDQSSYNSPLHF.

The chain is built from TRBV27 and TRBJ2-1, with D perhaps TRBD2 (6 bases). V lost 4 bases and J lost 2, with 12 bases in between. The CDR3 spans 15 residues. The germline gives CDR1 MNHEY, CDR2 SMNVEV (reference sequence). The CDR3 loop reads CASSSQPGAYNEQFF. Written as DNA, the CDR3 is TGTGCCAGCAGTTCCCAACCGGGGGCCTACAATGAGCAGTTCTTC.

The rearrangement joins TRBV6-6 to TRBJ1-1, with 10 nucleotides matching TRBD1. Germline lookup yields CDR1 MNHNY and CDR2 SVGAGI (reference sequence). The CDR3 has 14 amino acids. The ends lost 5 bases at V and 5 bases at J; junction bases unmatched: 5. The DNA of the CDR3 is TGTGCCAGCAGTCCGCTGGACAGGGGGACTGAAGCTTTCTTT. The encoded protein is CASSPLDRGTEAFF.

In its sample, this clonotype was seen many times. CDR3 in amino acids: CASTTAERYNEQFF. The CDR3, as DNA: TGTGCCAGTACGACGGCCGAACGTTACAATGAGCAGTTCTTC. V usage is TRBV19 and J usage is TRBJ2-1; D uncertain. Germline CDR1 reads LNHDA; CDR2 reads SQIVND (reference sequence). V lost 7 bases to trimming and J lost 4 bases, with 14 bases between them. The length of the CDR3 is 14 residues.

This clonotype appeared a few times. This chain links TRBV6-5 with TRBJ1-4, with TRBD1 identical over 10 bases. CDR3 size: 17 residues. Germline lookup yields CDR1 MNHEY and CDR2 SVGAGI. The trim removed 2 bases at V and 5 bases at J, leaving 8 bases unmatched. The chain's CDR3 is CASSYTFRTGGNEKLFF. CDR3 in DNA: TGTGCCAGCAGTTACACTTTCCGGACAGGGGGGAATGAAAAACTGTTTTTT.

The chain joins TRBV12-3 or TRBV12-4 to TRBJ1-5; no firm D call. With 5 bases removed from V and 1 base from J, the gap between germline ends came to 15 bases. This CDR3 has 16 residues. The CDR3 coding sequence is TGTGCCAGCAGTCCACCGGAAAGAAAAAGCAATCAGCCCCAGCATTTT. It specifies CASSPPERKSNQPQHF.

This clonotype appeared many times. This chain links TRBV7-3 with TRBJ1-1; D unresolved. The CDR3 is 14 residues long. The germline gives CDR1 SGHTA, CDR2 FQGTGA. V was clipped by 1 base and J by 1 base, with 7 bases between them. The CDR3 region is CASSLMPANTEAFF. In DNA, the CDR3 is TGTGCCAGCAGCTTAATGCCAGCGAACACTGAAGCTTTCTTT.

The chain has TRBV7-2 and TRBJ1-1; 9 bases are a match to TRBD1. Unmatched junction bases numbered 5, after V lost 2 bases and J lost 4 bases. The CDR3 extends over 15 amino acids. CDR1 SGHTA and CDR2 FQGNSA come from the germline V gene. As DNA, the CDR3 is TGTGCCAGCAGCTTATTTGGGACAGGGAGCACTGAAGCTTTCTTT. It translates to CASSLFGTGSTEAFF.

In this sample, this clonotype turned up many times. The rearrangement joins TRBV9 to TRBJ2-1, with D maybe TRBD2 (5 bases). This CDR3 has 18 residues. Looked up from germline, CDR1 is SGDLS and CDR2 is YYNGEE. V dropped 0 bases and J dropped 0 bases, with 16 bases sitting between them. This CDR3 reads CASSVATGVSTSYNEQFF. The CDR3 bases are TGTGCCAGCAGCGTAGCTACCGGGGTCAGTACCTCCTACAATGAGCAGTTCTTC. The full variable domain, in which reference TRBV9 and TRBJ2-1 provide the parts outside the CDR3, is DSGVTQTPKHLITATGQRVTLRCSPRSGDLSVYWYQQSLDQGLQFLIQYYNGEERAKGNILERFSAQQFPDLHSELNLSSLELGDSALYFCASSVATGVSTSYNEQFFGPGTRLTVL.

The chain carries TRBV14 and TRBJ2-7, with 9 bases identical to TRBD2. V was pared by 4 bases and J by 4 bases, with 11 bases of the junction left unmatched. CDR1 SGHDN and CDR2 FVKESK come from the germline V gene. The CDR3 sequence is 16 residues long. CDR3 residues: CASSRPGAGGLYEQYF. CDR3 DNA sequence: TGTGCCAGCAGCCGGCCCGGGGCGGGAGGGTTGTACGAGCAGTACTTC.

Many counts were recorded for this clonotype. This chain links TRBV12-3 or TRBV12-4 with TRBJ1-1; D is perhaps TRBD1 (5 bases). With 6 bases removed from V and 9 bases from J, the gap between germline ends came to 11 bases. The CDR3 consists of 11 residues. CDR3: CASSPGGKAFF. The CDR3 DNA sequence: TGTGCCAGCAGCCCGGGGGGGAAAGCTTTCTTT.

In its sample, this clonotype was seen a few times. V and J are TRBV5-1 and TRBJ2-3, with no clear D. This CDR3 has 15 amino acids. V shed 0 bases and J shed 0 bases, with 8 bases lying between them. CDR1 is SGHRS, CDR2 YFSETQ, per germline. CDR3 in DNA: TGCGCCAGCAGCTTGGAAGGAAAAAGCACAGATACGCAGTATTTT. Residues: CASSLEGKSTDTQYF.

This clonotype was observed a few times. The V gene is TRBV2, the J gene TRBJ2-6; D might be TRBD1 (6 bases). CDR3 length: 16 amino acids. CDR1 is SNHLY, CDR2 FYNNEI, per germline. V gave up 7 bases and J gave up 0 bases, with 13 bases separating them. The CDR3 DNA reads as TGTGCCAGCACCAAAGGGGGTTTCTCTGGGGCCAACGTCCTGACTTTC. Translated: CASTKGGFSGANVLTF. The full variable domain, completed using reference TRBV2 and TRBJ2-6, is EPEVTQTPSHQVTQMGQEVILRCVPISNHLYFYWYRQILGQKVEFLVSFYNNEISEKSEIFDDQFSVERPDGSNFTLKIRSTKLEDSAMYFCASTKGGFSGANVLTFGAGSRLTVL.

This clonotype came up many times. The CDR3 nucleotides are TGTGCCAGCAGTTTTGGGGAGACCCAGTACTTC. This sequence encodes CASSFGETQYF. V is TRBV12-3 or TRBV12-4 and J is TRBJ2-5; no definite D call. The CDR3 runs to 11 residues. The V and J ends lost 3 bases and 5 bases respectively, with 4 bases between them.

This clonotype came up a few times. In DNA form, the CDR3 reads TGTGCCATCAGGACGGGCGAATCCTATGGCTACACCTTC. It specifies CAIRTGESYGYTF. The chain combines TRBV10-3 with TRBJ1-2, with D hard to call. Germline V gene data show CDR1 as ENHRY and CDR2 as SYGVKD. This CDR3 contains 13 residues. Trimming pared 6 bases from V and 4 bases from J, leaving 12 bases between.

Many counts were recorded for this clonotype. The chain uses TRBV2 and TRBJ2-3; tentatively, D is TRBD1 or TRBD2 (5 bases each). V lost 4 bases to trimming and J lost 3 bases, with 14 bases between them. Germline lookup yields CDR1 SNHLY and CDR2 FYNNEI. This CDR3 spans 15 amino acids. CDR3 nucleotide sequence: TGTGCCAGCAGTGTTGACGGGACGGGTACAGATACGCAGTATTTT. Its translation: CASSVDGTGTDTQYF.

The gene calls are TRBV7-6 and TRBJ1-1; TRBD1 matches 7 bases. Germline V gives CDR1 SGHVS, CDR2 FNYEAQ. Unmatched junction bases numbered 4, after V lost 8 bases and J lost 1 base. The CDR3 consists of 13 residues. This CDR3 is CASSTGTNTEAFF. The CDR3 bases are TGTGCCAGCTCGACAGGGACGAACACTGAAGCTTTCTTT. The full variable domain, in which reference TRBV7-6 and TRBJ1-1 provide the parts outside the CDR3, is GAGVSQSPRYKVTKRGQDVALRCDPISGHVSLYWYRQALGQGPEFLTYFNYEAQQDKSGLPNDRFSAERPEGSISTLTIQRTEQRDSAMYRCASSTGTNTEAFFGQGTRLTVV.